Only a few counts were recorded for the clone carrying this T cell receptor (beta chain). Mismatch with germline at one junction end may stem from a read error. This specimen belongs to a study of shared T cell receptors in the human thymus. The CDR3 is made up of 15 amino acids. In germline, CDR1 is PRHDT, CDR2 FYEKMQ (reference sequence). Repertoires were generated with immunoSEQ multiplex PCR, while TCRdb's copy carries only in-frame clones and drops some. Of under 850,000 clones listed, 88% are singletons. The sample also formed part of further work on human thymus T cells.

The sample comprised thymocytes. The J gene is TRBJ2-1, the V gene TRBV13; TRBD2 matches 9 bases. This receptor was obtained from a boy under two years old with a congenital heart defect. CDR3 loop: CASSPRLADNNELFF. Here the CDR3 DNA reads TGTGCCAGCAGCCCTAGACTAGCGGACAACAATGAGCTGTTCTTC.